This T cell receptor beta chain originates from a study of T cell responses to AZD1222 COVID-19 vaccine. General observations from the study: The repertoires were collected only after the peak T cell response. Spike-specific TCR repertoires showed rising breadth and depth after two AZD1222 doses.

The CDR3 runs to 15 residues. Germline CDR1 is LGHNA and CDR2 is YSLEER. Trimming stripped 4 bases from V and 3 bases from J, with 15 bases between. Notes on this clone: Its antigen is currently unknown.

This table comes from immunoSEQ multiplex PCR, and its TCRdb copy is limited to in-frame clones, with some not included. The data contain approximately 57,000 clones, approximately 83% of them singletons. Sample: peripheral blood, taken on day 0 of AZD1222 vaccination. This chain connects TRBV4-3 to TRBJ1-1; weak D call: TRBD1 (5 bases). The clonotype originates from an adult in good health. The CDR3 DNA reads TGCGCCAGCAGCCGGGGGATCGGGGTATACACTGAAGCTTTCTTT. Protein: CASSRGIGVYTEAFF.